The rows below give T cell receptor beta chains drawn from one sample of a study of OX40 agonist ivuxolimab in advanced cancers. TCRdb keeps only in-frame clones here, not all; method: immunoSEQ multiplex PCR. This table holds roughly 15,000 clones, approximately 78% found once. Sequencing was performed on CD4+ or CD8+ T cells sorted from blood, taken in a trial of the OX40 agonist ivuxolimab. Receptor source: an adult with an advanced solid tumor such as melanoma, head and neck, liver or kidney cancer. Both conserved end residues are part of each CDR3. The D gene is left open where the match is weak. A clone size is listed for some rows: how often the clone was seen (once, few, many), or a class if it is expanded.

j_call	d_call	clone_size	v_call	cdr3_aa	cdr3_nt
TRBJ1-2	TRBD1	once	TRBV28	CASSSAGTEGSGGYTF	TGTGCCAGCAGTTCGGCCGGGACAGAAGGCTCGGGGGGCTACACCTTC
TRBJ2-1	NA	NA	TRBV27	CASSPGNRKTLNNEQFF	TGTGCCAGCAGTCCCGGCAACCGGAAGACCCTAAACAATGAGCAGTTCTTC
TRBJ2-7	NA	NA	TRBV7-3	CASSPTGRDYEQYF	TGTGCCAGCAGCCCAACCGGACGGGACTACGAGCAGTACTTC
TRBJ2-2	TRBD1	NA	TRBV7-9	CASSHRTGGLFTGELFF	TGTGCCAGCAGCCACAGGACAGGGGGCCTATTCACCGGGGAGCTGTTTTTT
TRBJ2-3	NA	NA	TRBV6-5	CASSTRGAGADTQYF	TGTGCCAGCAGCACCCGGGGGGCGGGAGCAGATACGCAGTATTTT
TRBJ2-7	TRBD2	once	TRBV28	CASSYGSGGFYEQYF	TGTGCCAGCAGTTATGGTAGCGGGGGCTTCTACGAGCAGTACTTC
TRBJ2-7	TRBD2	few	TRBV5-5	CASRQLPDSGSYEQYF	TGTGCCAGCAGACAGTTGCCGGATAGCGGGAGCTACGAGCAGTACTTC
TRBJ2-7	NA	NA	TRBV2	CASSEKIALLYEQYF	TGTGCCAGCAGTGAAAAGATAGCGCTTCTCTACGAGCAGTACTTC
TRBJ2-1	NA	NA	TRBV4-1	CASSQRLADEQFF	TGCGCCAGCAGCCAACGCCTTGCGGATGAGCAGTTCTTC
TRBJ2-7	TRBD2	NA	TRBV7-1	CASSLERGRSSSYEQYF	TGTGCCAGCAGCTTAGAGCGGGGACGGTCGAGCTCCTACGAGCAGTACTTC
TRBJ2-5	NA	few	TRBV5-1	CASSFGSGETQYF	TGCGCCAGCAGCTTTGGATCGGGGGAGACCCAGTACTTC
TRBJ2-3	NA	NA	TRBV4-1	CASSQAAATDTQYF	TGCGCCAGCAGCCAAGCGGCGGCCACAGATACGCAGTATTTT
TRBJ1-1	TRBD1	NA	TRBV6-5	CASGQGWGTEAFF	TGTGCCAGCGGACAGGGGTGGGGCACTGAAGCTTTCTTT
TRBJ1-1	NA	NA	TRBV2	CASSTQENTEAFF	TGTGCCAGCAGTACACAGGAAAACACTGAAGCTTTCTTT
TRBJ1-5	NA	NA	TRBV6-1	CASSEDGLNNQPQHF	TGTGCCAGCAGTGAAGATGGACTTAACAATCAGCCCCAGCATTTT
TRBJ2-3	TRBD1	NA	TRBV9	CASSRSRDRGRDTQYF	TGTGCCAGCAGCAGAAGCCGGGACAGGGGGCGGGATACGCAGTATTTT
TRBJ1-6	NA	NA	TRBV5-1	CASSYSVNNSPLHF	TGCGCCAGCAGCTACTCAGTGAATAATTCACCCCTCCACTTT
TRBJ2-5	NA	few	TRBV5-1	CASSPVTGSETQYF	TGCGCCAGCAGCCCAGTTACAGGGAGTGAGACCCAGTACTTC
TRBJ2-7	NA	NA	TRBV10-3	CAIRDPGGSYEQYF	TGTGCCATCCGGGACCCTGGGGGCTCCTACGAGCAGTACTTC
TRBJ2-2	NA	NA	TRBV18	CASSPIRESGELFF	TGTGCCAGCTCACCTATACGGGAGTCCGGGGAGCTGTTTTTT
TRBJ2-6	TRBD1	NA	TRBV27	CASSSSGGIGANVLTF	TGTGCCAGCAGTTCGTCAGGGGGCATTGGGGCCAACGTCCTGACTTTC
TRBJ1-6	NA	NA	TRBV5-4	CASSLAGLGNSPLHF	TGTGCCAGCAGCTTGGCGGGGTTGGGGAATTCACCCCTCCACTTT
TRBJ2-5	TRBD1	NA	TRBV7-9	CASSTSRDSLGETQYF	TGTGCCAGCAGCACTTCCCGGGACAGCCTCGGGGAGACCCAGTACTTC
TRBJ2-7	NA	NA	TRBV27	CASSLNRVSYEQYF	TGTGCCAGCAGTTTAAACAGGGTCTCCTACGAGCAGTACTTC
TRBJ2-3	TRBD2	once	TRBV7-9	CASSNRLAGAGDTQYF	TGTGCCAGCAGCAACAGACTAGCGGGAGCAGGAGATACGCAGTATTTT
TRBJ1-5	NA	NA	TRBV4-3	CASSQPYPEPNQPQHF	TGCGCCAGCAGCCAGCCTTACCCGGAACCCAATCAGCCCCAGCATTTT
TRBJ2-7	TRBD1	NA	TRBV29-1	CSVLRAGTGGRDEQYF	TGCAGCGTTCTCAGGGCAGGAACAGGGGGCAGAGACGAGCAGTACTTC
TRBJ2-4	NA	NA	TRBV5-8	CASSSGRGTPNF	TGTGCCAGCAGCTCTGGAAGGGGGACACCTAACTTC
TRBJ2-6	NA	once	TRBV11-3	CASSRSQSSGANVLTF	TGTGCCAGCAGCCGAAGCCAGAGCTCAGGGGCCAACGTCCTGACTTTC
TRBJ2-7	NA	NA	TRBV27	CASSWDRTYEQYF	TGTGCCAGCAGTTGGGACCGCACCTACGAGCAGTACTTC
TRBJ2-7	NA	few	TRBV4-1	CASSQGPSEVYEQYF	TGCGCCAGCAGCCAAGGCCCTAGCGAGGTCTACGAGCAGTACTTC
TRBJ1-4	TRBD1	NA	TRBV28	CASKLRQGSNEKLFF	TGTGCCAGCAAACTAAGACAGGGGTCTAATGAAAAACTGTTTTTT
TRBJ2-1	TRBD2	NA	TRBV7-6	CASSPAGLGSNEQFF	TGTGCCAGCAGCCCCGCGGGACTAGGTTCCAATGAGCAGTTCTTC
TRBJ1-5	NA	NA	TRBV2	CASSEASGSQHF	TGTGCCAGCAGTGAAGCGAGCGGGTCCCAGCATTTT
TRBJ2-7	TRBD2	NA	TRBV27	CASSHRLAGGYEQYF	TGTGCCAGCAGTCATAGACTAGCGGGAGGGTACGAGCAGTACTTC
TRBJ2-3	NA	few	TRBV5-4	CASSLGVLPDTQYF	TGTGCCAGCAGCTTGGGGGTATTACCGGATACGCAGTATTTT
TRBJ2-1	TRBD2	NA	TRBV27	CASSRPSGSSSYNEQFF	TGTGCCAGCAGCCGGCCTAGCGGGAGCTCGTCCTACAATGAGCAGTTCTTC
TRBJ1-1	TRBD1	NA	TRBV5-1	CASSLRGRQGNTEAFF	TGCGCCAGCAGCTTAAGGGGACGACAGGGGAACACTGAAGCTTTCTTT
TRBJ2-7	NA	NA	TRBV29-1	CSVRGAPNEQYF	TGCAGCGTGAGGGGGGCCCCTAACGAGCAGTACTTC
TRBJ2-4	NA	NA	TRBV11-2	CASSLGVVQVDIQYF	TGTGCCAGCAGCTTAGGCGTAGTACAGGTTGACATTCAGTACTTC
TRBJ1-5	NA	NA	TRBV6-1	CASSESVHGNQPQHF	TGTGCCAGCAGTGAATCCGTTCATGGCAATCAGCCCCAGCATTTT